This T cell receptor (beta chain) was observed in a study of cytomegalovirus exposure and HLA in healthy donors. Sequenced by immunoSEQ multiplex PCR; TCRdb stores in-frame clones only, minus some. The table records 200,000 to 300,000 clones, less than 90% of them present only once. Whole-study findings and limits: Altogether, some 160 TCR beta chains were recorded as cytomegalovirus-associated.

A remark on this clone: Its antigen remains unknown.

The TCR was taken from a man aged 18-30 years in good health and CMV-seropositive. Sequencing input: PBMCs.

CDR3 sequence reads: CASRDGRIYNEQFF. Here the CDR3 DNA reads TGTGCCAGCAGGGACGGGAGGATCTACAATGAGCAGTTCTTC. The chain couples TRBV27 to TRBJ2-1, with 7 bases that match TRBD2. The V segment lost 6 bases and the J segment 3 bases; nucleotides outside the gene matches: 5. Germline V gives CDR1 MNHEY, CDR2 SMNVEV (reference sequence). The CDR3 totals 14 residues.